This T cell receptor beta chain was observed in a study of blood T cell repertoires in COVID-19 (dated by TCRdb to 2020 to 2021). Broadly, across the study: Samples from collaborators originated in the United States, Italy and Spain and spanned both the acute and convalescent phases of COVID-19. The prospective study material was composed of cDNA or gDNA derived from T cells, B-cell-depleted T cells, or PBMCs. The dataset comprised deeply sampled blood TCRbeta repertoires from subjects exposed to, actively infected with, or recovered from COVID-19. The repertoires were released in a freely available public database intended as a resource for research on the immune response to SARS-CoV-2. The samples were drawn from the first 160 participants of the ongoing ImmuneRACE study and from over 950 subjects provided by 6 global collaborators. The sample metadata nearly always contained a de-identified subject ID, COVID-19 status, age in years and sex. Where HLA class I and class II types were available, the types were taken from metadata supplied by the sample provider, not from assay-based typing. The investigation overall reported the following: Clinical and demographic metadata were provided uncurated, with the amount varying by source and participant.

Collaborating institutions collected whole blood in K2EDTA tubes following their own protocols. For TCRbeta analysis, collaborators shipped samples in one of three forms: frozen whole blood, isolated PBMCs, or DNA extracted from either of those sample types. TCRbeta CDR3 regions were amplified from genomic DNA using the immunoSEQ Assay, a bias-controlled multiplex PCR. The original methods were these. Nucleated cell counts per sample were estimated from amplification of reference gene primers within the assay. To quantify the absolute abundance of each unique TCRbeta CDR3 rearrangement, sequence reads were collapsed and filtered. For each sample, productive Simpson clonality was calculated as the square root of Simpson's diversity index across productive rearrangements. In TCRdb, the immuneACCESS table is reduced to in-frame sequences with V and J assigned. These tables do not hold every clone; where another copy was compared, an unresolved V gene accounts for under half, and the others remain unexplained. That table is the source of V, J and clone size, and D and trimming were worked out from the DNA. This sample holds 400,000 to 500,000 clones; 75% to 90% were observed only once. The leading ten clones occupy 1.4% to 1.5% of the sample.

This clone appeared a few times. Its antigen is unknown. Base qualities are missing; no much larger clone stands one base away. At the junction V is shortened by 6 bases and J by 10 bases, with 19 bases in between. The CDR3 runs 15 amino acids, cysteine and phenylalanine included. Left in the record is the CDR3 DNA by itself, 45 bases read in frame from the first base. CDR1 is given as MNHEY and CDR2 as SVGAGI, both from the germline V gene. The chain links TRBV6-5 with TRBJ1-6; 5 matching bases give a weak D call of TRBD1. Sequencing input: peripheral blood. This sequence was found in a woman aged 25 to 39 with active or convalescent COVID-19. The CDR3 region reads CASRAGAGFQSPLHF. The DNA sequence is given as TGTGCCAGCAGGGCTGGGGCGGGGTTTCAATCACCCCTCCACTTT.